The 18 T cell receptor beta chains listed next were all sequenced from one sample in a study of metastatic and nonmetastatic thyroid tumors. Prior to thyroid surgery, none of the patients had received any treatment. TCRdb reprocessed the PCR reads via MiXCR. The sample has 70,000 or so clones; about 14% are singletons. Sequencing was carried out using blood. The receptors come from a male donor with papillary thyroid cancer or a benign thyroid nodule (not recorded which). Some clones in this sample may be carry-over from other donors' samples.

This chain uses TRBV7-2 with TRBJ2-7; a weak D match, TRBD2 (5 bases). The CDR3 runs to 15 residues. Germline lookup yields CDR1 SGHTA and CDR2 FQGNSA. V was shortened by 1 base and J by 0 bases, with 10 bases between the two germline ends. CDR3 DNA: TGTGCCAGCAGCTTAGGACTGGGGAGCTCCTACGAGCAGTACTTC. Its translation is CASSLGLGSSYEQYF.

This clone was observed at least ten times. The CDR3 coding sequence is TGTGCCAGCAGCGTAACGGGACAGGAGACCCAGTACTTC. Translation: CASSVTGQETQYF. V and J are TRBV9 and TRBJ2-5; 7 bases map to TRBD1. V was clipped by 1 base and J by 5 bases; unmatched bases: 2. Germline CDR1 is SGDLS and CDR2 is YYNGEE. CDR3 length: 13 residues.

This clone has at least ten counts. The CDR3 sequence: CASSLEGAGRVRTGELFF. The DNA for the CDR3 is TGTGCCAGCAGCTTAGAGGGTGCGGGCAGGGTACGCACCGGGGAGCTGTTTTTT. The genes are TRBV11-2 and TRBJ2-2; the D call may be TRBD1 or TRBD2 (5 bases each). The CDR3 totals 18 residues. Per the germline V gene, CDR1 is SGHAT and CDR2 is FQNNGV. V shed 0 bases and J shed 4 bases, with 18 bases lying between them. The whole variable domain, remainder taken from reference TRBV11-2 and TRBJ2-2, is EAGVAQSPRYKIIEKRQSVAFWCNPISGHATLYWYQQILGQGPKLLIQFQNNGVVDDSQLPKDRFSAERLKGVDSTLKIQPAKLEDSAVYLCASSLEGAGRVRTGELFFGEGSRLTVL.

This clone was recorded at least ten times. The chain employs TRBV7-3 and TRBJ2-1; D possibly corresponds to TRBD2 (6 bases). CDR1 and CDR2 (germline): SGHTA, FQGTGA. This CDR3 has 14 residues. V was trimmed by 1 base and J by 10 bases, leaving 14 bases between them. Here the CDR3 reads CASSLIPGSGEQFF. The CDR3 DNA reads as TGTGCCAGCAGCTTAATACCCGGGAGCGGGGAGCAGTTCTTC.

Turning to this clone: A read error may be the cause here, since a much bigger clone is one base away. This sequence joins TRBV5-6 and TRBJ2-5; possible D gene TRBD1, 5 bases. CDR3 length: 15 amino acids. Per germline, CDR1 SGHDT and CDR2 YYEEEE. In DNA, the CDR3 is TGTGCCAGCAGCTTGCCTCAAAGGGGCTCAGAGACCCATTACTTC. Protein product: CASSLPQRGSETHYF.

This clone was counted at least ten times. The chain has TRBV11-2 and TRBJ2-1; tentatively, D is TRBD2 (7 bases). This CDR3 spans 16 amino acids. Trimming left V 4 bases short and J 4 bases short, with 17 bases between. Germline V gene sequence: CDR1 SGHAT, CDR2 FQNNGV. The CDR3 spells CASSWGEGRGYNEQFF. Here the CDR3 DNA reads TGTGCCAGCAGCTGGGGGGAGGGGAGGGGGTACAATGAGCAGTTCTTC.

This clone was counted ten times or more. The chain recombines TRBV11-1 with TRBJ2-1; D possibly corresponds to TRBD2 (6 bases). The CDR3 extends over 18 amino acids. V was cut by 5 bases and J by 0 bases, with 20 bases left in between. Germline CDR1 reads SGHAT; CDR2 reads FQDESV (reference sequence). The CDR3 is CASSPGMEAGSSYNEQFF. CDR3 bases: TGTGCCAGCAGCCCCGGAATGGAGGCCGGGAGCTCCTACAATGAGCAGTTCTTC.

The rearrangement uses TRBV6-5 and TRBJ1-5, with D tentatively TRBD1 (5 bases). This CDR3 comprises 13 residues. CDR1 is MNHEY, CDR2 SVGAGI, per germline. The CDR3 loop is CANSLGRNQPQHF. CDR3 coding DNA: TGTGCAAACAGTTTGGGACGCAATCAGCCCCAGCATTTT.

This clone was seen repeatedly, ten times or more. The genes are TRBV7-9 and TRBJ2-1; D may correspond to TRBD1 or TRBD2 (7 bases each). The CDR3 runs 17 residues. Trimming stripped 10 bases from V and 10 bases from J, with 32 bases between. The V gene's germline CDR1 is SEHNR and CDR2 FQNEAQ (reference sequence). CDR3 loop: CATTTASRGEGLEEQFF. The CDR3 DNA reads TGTGCCACCACCACCGCCTCCAGGGGGGAGGGCCTTGAGGAGCAGTTCTTC.

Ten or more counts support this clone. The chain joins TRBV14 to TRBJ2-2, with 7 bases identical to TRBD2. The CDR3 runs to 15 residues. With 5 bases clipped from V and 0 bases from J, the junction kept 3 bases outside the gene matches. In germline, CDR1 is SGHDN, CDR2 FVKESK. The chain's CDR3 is CASSLAGTNTGELFF. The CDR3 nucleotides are TGTGCCAGCAGCTTAGCGGGCACGAACACCGGGGAGCTGTTTTTT. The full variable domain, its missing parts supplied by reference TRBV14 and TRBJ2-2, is EAGVTQFPSHSVIEKGQTVTLRCDPISGHDNLYWYRRVMGKEIKFLLHFVKESKQDESGMPNNRFLAERTGGTYSTLKVQPAELEDSGVYFCASSLAGTNTGELFFGEGSRLTVL.

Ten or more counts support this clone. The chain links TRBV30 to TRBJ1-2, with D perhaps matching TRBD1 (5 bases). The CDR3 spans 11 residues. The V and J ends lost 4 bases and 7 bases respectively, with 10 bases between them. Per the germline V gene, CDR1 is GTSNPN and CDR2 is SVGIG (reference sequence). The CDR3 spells CAWTGWGGYTF. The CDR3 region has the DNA TGTGCCTGGACAGGGTGGGGTGGCTACACCTTC.

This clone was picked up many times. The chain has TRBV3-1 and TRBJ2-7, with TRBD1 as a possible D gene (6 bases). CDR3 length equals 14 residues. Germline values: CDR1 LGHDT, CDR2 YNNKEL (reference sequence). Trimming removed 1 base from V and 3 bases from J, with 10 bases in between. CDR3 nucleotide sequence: TGTGCCAGCAGCCAAGTGAGGACAGACTACGAGCAGTACTTC. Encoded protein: CASSQVRTDYEQYF.

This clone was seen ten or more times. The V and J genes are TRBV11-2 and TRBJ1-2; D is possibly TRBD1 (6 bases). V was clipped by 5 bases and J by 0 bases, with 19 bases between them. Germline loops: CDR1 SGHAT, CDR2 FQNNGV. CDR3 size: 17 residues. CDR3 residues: CASSPKAAYRANYGYTF. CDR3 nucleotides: TGTGCCAGCAGCCCGAAAGCAGCCTACAGGGCTAACTATGGCTACACCTTC. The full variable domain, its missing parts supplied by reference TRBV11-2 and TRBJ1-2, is EAGVAQSPRYKIIEKRQSVAFWCNPISGHATLYWYQQILGQGPKLLIQFQNNGVVDDSQLPKDRFSAERLKGVDSTLKIQPAKLEDSAVYLCASSPKAAYRANYGYTFGSGTRLTVV.

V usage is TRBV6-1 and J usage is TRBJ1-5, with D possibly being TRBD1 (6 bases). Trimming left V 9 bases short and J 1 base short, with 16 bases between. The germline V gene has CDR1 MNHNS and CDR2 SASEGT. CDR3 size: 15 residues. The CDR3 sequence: CASSTGAGSNQPQHF. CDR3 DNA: TGTGCCAGTTCGACAGGAGCCGGGAGCAATCAGCCCCAGCATTTT.

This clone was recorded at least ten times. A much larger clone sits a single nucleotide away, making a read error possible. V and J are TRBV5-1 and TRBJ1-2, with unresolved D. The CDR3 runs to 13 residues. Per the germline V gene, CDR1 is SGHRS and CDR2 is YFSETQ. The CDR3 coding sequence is TGCGCCAGCAGCTTGACAGCGAGCTATAGCTACACCTTC. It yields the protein CASSLTASYSYTF.

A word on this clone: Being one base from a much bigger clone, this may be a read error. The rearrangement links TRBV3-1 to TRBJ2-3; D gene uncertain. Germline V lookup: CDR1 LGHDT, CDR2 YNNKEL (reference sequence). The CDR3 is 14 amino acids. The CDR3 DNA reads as TGTGTCAGCAGCCAAGCCCGCAGATGGGATACGCAGTATTTT. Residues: CVSSQARRWDTQYF.

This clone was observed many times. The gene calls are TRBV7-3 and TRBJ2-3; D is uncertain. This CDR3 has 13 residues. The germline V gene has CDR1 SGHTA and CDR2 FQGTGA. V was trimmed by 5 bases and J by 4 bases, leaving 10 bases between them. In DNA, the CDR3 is TGTGCCAGCAGCCAACAACAGTCAGATACGCAGTATTTT. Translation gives CASSQQQSDTQYF.

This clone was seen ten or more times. The CDR3 DNA sequence: TGTGCCAGCAGTTCCAGACAGGGAGAATGGTCCTACAATGAGCAGTTCTTC. Its protein is CASSSRQGEWSYNEQFF. V gene TRBV6-2 or TRBV6-3 combines with J gene TRBJ2-1; 7 bases align to TRBD1. Germline V gene sequence: CDR1 MNHEY, CDR2 SVGEGT. The CDR3 length is 17 residues. The V segment lost 4 bases and the J segment 1 base; nucleotides outside the gene matches: 10.